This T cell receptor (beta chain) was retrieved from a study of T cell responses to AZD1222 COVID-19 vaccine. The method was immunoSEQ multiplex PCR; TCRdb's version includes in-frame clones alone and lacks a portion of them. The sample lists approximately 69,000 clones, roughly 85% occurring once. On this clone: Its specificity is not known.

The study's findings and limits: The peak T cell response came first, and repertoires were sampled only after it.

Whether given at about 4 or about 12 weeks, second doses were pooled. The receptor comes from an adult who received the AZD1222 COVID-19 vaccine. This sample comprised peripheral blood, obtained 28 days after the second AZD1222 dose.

The CDR3 DNA sequence: TGTGCCAGTAGAAGGGCTCACGAGCAGTACTTC. Translating gives CASRRAHEQYF. The rearrangement uses TRBV19 and TRBJ2-7; D is uncertain. V gave up 6 bases and J gave up 5 bases, with 8 bases separating them. This CDR3 contains 11 residues. Looked up from germline, CDR1 is LNHDA and CDR2 is SQIVND (reference sequence).